This TCR beta chain comes out of a study of blood T cell repertoires in COVID-19 (dated by TCRdb to about 2020). Study-wide context: Samples covering the acute and convalescent phases of COVID-19 were provided by collaborators in the United States, Italy and Spain. The prospective study material was composed of cDNA or gDNA derived from T cells, B-cell-depleted T cells, or PBMCs. Subjects who had been exposed to COVID-19, were actively infected with it, or had recovered from it provided the deeply sampled blood TCRbeta repertoires that made up the dataset. A freely available public database, intended as a resource for researchers studying the immune response to SARS-CoV-2, is where the repertoires were released. The samples were drawn from the first 160 participants of the ongoing ImmuneRACE study and from 1,200 or so subjects provided by 6 global collaborators. Nearly every sample came with metadata listing a de-identified subject ID, COVID-19 status, age in years and sex. Where HLA class I and class II types were available, the types were taken from metadata supplied by the sample provider, not from assay-based typing. Points the paper makes about the study in general: How much clinical and demographic metadata was included differed by source and by participant, and the metadata was provided uncurated.

Collaborating institutions collected whole blood in K2EDTA tubes following their own protocols. For TCRbeta analysis, collaborator samples were shipped as frozen whole blood, as isolated PBMCs, or as DNA extracted from either sample type. TCRbeta CDR3 regions were amplified from genomic DNA using the immunoSEQ Assay, a bias-controlled multiplex PCR. In the paper's pipeline: Nucleated cell counts per sample were estimated from amplification of reference gene primers within the assay. Sequence reads were collapsed and filtered to measure the absolute abundance of every unique TCRbeta CDR3 rearrangement. For each sample, productive Simpson clonality was calculated by taking the square root of Simpson's diversity index across productive rearrangements. In its TCRdb copy, this immuneACCESS table keeps in-frame sequences only and misses some clones. Where compared with another copy, unresolved V genes explain less than half of these, and the others have no known cause. V, J and clone size reflect that table, while D and trimming were determined from the DNA. This sample gives about 59,000 clones in total; 75% to 95% of them show up just once. The top ten hold 8.6% of the sample.

Concerning this clone itself: Its binding antigen is unknown. Base qualities are not provided; no much larger clone lies one nucleotide away.

A distance of 15 bases separates the germline ends of V and J, which lose 4 bases and 5 bases respectively. The CDR3 measures 15 amino acids from cysteine to phenylalanine. Left in the record is the CDR3 DNA by itself, 45 bases read in frame from the first base. CDR1 and CDR2 are read off the germline V gene (reference sequence) as LNHDA and SQIVND. The rearrangement joined TRBV19 to TRBJ1-5; TRBD1 is possibly the D segment (6 matching bases). Sequencing input: peripheral blood. This sequence originates from a human donor in a cohort sampled during active COVID-19. The CDR3 corresponds to CASSSSQGWDQPQHF. The DNA reads TGTGCCAGTAGTAGTTCACAGGGTTGGGATCAGCCCCAGCATTTT. Joined to the reference TRBV19 and TRBJ1-5 proteins, this CDR3 gives the full variable domain: DGGITQSPKYLFRKEGQNVTLSCEQNLNHDAMYWYRQDPGQGLRLIYYSQIVNDFQKGDIAEGYSVSREKKESFPLTVTSAQKNPTAFYLCASSSSQGWDQPQHFGDGTRLSIL.